The 4 T cell receptor beta chains reported below all come from one sample, sequenced in a study of blood T cell repertoires in COVID-19. Using immunoSEQ multiplex PCR, the repertoire was profiled, and TCRdb retains in-frame clones only, with some absent. The table lists some 48,000 clones, 93% of them singletons. Sequencing used peripheral blood. These receptors were obtained from a man between 60 and 75 years old with COVID-19, enrolled during active disease.

This sequence joins TRBV15 and TRBJ1-4; TRBD1 agrees at 7 bases. Germline assignment: CDR1 LNHNV and CDR2 YYDKDF (reference sequence). The CDR3 has 16 amino acids. V dropped 1 base and J dropped 8; count of bases not matched to a gene: 10. CDR3 coding DNA: TGTGCCACCAGCAGAGTTCACAGGGGCGCGGAGGAAAAACTGTTTTTT. Protein product: CATSRVHRGAEEKLFF.

This chain joins TRBV5-1 and TRBJ1-5, with D perhaps matching TRBD1 (6 bases). Germline V gene data show CDR1 as SGHRS and CDR2 as YFSETQ. There are 15 residues in the CDR3. V lost 0 bases, J lost 5 bases, and 12 bases lay in between. CDR3 region: CASSLEGGFYQPQHF. In DNA form, the CDR3 reads TGCGCCAGCAGCTTGGAGGGGGGGTTCTATCAGCCCCAGCATTTT. Supplemented by reference TRBV5-1 and TRBJ1-5, the full variable domain reads KAGVTQTPRYLIKTRGQQVTLSCSPISGHRSVSWYQQTPGQGLQFLFEYFSETQRNKGNFPGRFSGRQFSNSRSEMNVSTLELGDSALYLCASSLEGGFYQPQHFGDGTRLSIL.

The chain is built from TRBV5-1 and TRBJ2-5, with TRBD1 identical over 10 bases. Germline loops: CDR1 SGHRS, CDR2 YFSETQ. The J segment lost 5 bases and the V segment lost 1 base, leaving 2 bases of the junction unmatched. The length of the CDR3 is 14 residues. CDR3 coding DNA: TGCGCCAGCAGCTTGTCGGGACAGGGGGAGACCCAGTACTTC. It encodes CASSLSGQGETQYF.

The rearrangement joins TRBV7-3 to TRBJ1-1, with D possibly TRBD1 on 5 matching bases. CDR1 and CDR2 from the germline V gene are SGHTA and FQGTGA. The CDR3 has 14 residues. V was trimmed by 0 bases and J by 4 bases, leaving 9 bases between them. CDR3 DNA: TGTGCCAGCAGCTTAACTCGGGGGTCCACTGAAGCTTTCTTT. This encodes CASSLTRGSTEAFF.